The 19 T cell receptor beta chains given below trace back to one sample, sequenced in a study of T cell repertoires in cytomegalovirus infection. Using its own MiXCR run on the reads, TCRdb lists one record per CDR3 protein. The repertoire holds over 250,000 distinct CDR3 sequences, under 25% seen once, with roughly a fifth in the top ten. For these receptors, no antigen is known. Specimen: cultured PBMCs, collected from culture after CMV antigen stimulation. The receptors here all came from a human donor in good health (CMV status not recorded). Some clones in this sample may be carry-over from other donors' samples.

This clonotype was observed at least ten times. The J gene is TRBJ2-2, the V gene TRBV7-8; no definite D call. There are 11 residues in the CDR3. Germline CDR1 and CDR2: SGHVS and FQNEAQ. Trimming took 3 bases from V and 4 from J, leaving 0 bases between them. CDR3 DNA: TGTGCCAGCAGCTTCACCGGGGAGCTGTTTTTT. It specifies CASSFTGELFF. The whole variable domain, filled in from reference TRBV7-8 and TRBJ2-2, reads GAGVSQSPRYKVAKRGQDVALRCDPISGHVSLFWYQQALGQGPEFLTYFQNEAQLDKSGLPSDRFFAERPEGSVSTLKIQRTQQEDSAVYLCASSFTGELFFGEGSRLTVL.

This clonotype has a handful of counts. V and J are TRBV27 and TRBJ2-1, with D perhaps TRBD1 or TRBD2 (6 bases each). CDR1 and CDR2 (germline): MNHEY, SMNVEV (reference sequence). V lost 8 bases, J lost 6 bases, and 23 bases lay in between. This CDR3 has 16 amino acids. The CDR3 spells CASRGGDTLRVNEQFF. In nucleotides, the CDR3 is TGTGCCAGCCGGGGCGGGGACACCTTACGGGTCAATGAGCAGTTCTTC.

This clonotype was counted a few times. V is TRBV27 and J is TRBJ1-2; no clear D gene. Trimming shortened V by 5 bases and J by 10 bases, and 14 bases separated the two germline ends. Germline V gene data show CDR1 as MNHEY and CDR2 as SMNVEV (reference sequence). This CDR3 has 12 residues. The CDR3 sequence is CASSARHRDYTF. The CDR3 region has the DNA TGTGCCAGCAGTGCCCGACACAGAGACTACACCTTC.

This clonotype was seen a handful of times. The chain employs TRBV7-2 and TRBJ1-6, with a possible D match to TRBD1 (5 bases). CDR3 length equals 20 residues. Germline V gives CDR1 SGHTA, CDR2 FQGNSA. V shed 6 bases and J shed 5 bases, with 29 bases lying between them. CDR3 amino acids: CASSPKLSSSGPLNNSPLHF. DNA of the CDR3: TGTGCCAGCAGTCCGAAGCTCTCCTCGTCAGGGCCCTTGAATAATTCACCCCTCCACTTT.

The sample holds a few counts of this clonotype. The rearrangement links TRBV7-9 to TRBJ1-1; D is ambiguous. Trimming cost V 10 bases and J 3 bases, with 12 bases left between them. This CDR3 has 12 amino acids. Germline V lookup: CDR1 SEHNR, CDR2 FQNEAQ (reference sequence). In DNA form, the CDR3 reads TGTGCCATCGTAGCCCTTCACACTGAAGCTTTCTTT. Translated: CAIVALHTEAFF.

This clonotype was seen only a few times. In DNA form, the CDR3 reads TGTGCCAGTAGTGGGGTGCAGAATCAGCCCCAGCATTTT. Its protein is CASSGVQNQPQHF. V is TRBV19 and J is TRBJ1-5; the D is unclear. Germline CDR1 LNHDA, CDR2 SQIVND (reference sequence). Trimming left V 5 bases short and J 4 bases short, with 9 bases between. The CDR3 sequence is 13 residues long.

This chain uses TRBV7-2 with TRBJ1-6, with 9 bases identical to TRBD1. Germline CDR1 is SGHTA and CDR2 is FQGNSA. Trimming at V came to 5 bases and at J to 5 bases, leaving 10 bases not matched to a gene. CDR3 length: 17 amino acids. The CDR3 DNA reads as TGTGCCAGCAGCGCCGGACAGGGGTGGCCCCATAATTCACCCCTCCACTTT. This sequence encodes CASSAGQGWPHNSPLHF.

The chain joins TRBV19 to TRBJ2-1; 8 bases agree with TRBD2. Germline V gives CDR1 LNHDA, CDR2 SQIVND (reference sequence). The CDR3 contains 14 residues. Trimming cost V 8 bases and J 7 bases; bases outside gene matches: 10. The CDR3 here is CASRSGSVINEQFF. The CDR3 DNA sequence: TGTGCCAGTCGCAGCGGGAGCGTGATAAATGAGCAGTTCTTC.

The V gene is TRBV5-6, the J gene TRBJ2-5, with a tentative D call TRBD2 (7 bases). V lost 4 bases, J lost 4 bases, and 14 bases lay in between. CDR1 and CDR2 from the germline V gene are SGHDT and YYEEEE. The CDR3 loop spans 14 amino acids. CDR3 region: CASSIQGGRETQYF. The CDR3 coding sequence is TGTGCCAGCAGCATACAGGGAGGGCGAGAGACCCAGTACTTC.

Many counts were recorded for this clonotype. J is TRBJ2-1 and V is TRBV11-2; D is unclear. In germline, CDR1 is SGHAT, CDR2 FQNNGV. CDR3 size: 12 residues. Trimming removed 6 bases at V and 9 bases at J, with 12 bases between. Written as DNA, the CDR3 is TGTGCCAGCAGGTTGATAGAAGGTGAGCAGTTCTTC. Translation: CASRLIEGEQFF.

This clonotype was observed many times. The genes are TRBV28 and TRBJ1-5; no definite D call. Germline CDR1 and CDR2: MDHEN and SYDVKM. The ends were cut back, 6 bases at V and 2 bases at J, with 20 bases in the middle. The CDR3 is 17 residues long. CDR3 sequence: CASSPLIEYTGNQPQHF. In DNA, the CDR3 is TGTGCCAGCAGCCCGCTTATAGAGTATACAGGCAATCAGCCCCAGCATTTT. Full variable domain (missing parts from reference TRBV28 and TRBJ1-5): DVKVTQSSRYLVKRTGEKVFLECVQDMDHENMFWYRQDPGLGLRLIYFSYDVKMKEKGDIPEGYSVSREKKERFSLILESASTNQTSMYLCASSPLIEYTGNQPQHFGDGTRLSIL.

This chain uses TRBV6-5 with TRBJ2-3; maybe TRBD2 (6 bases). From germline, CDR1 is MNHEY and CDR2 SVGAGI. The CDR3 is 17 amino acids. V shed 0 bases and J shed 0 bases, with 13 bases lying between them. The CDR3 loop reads CASSYSPWAGSTDTQYF. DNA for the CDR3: TGTGCCAGCAGTTACTCCCCATGGGCGGGAAGCACAGATACGCAGTATTTT.

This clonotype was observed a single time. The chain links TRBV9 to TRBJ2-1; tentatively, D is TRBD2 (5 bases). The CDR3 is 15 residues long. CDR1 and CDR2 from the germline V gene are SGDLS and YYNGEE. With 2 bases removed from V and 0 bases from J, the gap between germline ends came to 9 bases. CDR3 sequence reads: CASSVTGSSYNEQFF. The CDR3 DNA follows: TGTGCCAGCAGCGTCACGGGGAGCTCCTACAATGAGCAGTTCTTC.

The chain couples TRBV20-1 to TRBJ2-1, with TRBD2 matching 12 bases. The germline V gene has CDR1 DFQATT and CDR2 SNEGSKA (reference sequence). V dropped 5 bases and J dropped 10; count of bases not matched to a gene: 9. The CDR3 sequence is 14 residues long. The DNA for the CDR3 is TGCAGTGCTCGCTCTAGCGGGAGGGCCCAAGAGCAGTTCTTC. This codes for CSARSSGRAQEQFF.

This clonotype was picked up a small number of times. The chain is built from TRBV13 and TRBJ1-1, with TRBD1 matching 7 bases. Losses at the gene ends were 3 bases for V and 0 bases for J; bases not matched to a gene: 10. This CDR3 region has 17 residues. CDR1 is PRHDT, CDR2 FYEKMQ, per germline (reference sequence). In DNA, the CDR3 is TGTGCCAGCAGCTTGAGACAGGGATTGGAATTGAACACTGAAGCTTTCTTT. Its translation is CASSLRQGLELNTEAFF.

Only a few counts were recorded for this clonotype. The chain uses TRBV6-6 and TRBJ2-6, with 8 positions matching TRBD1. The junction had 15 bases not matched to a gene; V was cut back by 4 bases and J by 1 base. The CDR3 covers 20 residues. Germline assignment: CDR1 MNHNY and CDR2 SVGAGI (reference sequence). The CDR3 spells CASSWPGGADQISGANVLTF. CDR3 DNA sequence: TGTGCCAGCAGTTGGCCAGGGGGCGCAGATCAAATTTCTGGGGCCAACGTCCTGACTTTC.

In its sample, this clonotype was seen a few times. CDR3 coding DNA: TGTGCCAGCAGCTTAATGCCGGGACCTAGCTCTGGGGCCAACGTCCTGACTTTC. Translation gives CASSLMPGPSSGANVLTF. The chain links TRBV7-3 to TRBJ2-6, with D possibly being TRBD1 or TRBD2 (5 bases each). CDR3 size: 18 residues. Germline-derived CDR1 and CDR2 are SGHTA and FQGTGA. V gave up 1 base and J gave up 0 bases, with 13 bases separating them.

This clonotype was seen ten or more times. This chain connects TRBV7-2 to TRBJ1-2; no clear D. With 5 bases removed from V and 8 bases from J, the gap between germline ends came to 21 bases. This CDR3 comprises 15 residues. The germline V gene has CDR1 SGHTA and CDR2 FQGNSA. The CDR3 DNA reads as TGTGCCAGCAGCCCCCGGGGTATCAGCAATATGGGCTACACCTTC. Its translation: CASSPRGISNMGYTF.

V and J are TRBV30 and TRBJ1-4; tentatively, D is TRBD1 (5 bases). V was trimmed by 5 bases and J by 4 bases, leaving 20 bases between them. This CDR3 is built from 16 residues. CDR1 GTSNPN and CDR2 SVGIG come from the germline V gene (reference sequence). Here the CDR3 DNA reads TGTGCCTGGTCGTCGAGCTTCGGGACGGTTAATGAAAAACTGTTTTTT. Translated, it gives CAWSSSFGTVNEKLFF.